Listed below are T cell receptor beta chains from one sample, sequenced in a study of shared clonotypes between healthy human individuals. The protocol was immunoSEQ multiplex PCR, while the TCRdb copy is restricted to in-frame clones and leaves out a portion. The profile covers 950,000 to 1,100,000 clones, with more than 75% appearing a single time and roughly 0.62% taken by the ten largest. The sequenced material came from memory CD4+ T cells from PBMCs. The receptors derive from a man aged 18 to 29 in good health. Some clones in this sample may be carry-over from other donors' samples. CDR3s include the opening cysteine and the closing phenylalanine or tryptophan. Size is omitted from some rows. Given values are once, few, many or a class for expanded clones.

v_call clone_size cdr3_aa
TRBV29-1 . CSVGPAGTRIWEGGNNEQFF
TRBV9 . CASSSMGGGTGNTIYF
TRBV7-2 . CASSLGQGFYGYTF
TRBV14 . CASSQVWWEASTDTQYF
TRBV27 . CASSLGWPEHYGYTF
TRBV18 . CASSPLAGLNEQFF
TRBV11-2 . CASSSDPSGIYNEQFF
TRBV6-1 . CASTGLVGADTQYF
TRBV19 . CATTPGGGSGNTIYF
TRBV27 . CASYLRDYLGGDTQYF
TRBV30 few CAWSVGFYEQYF
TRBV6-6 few CASSFPGVYEQYF
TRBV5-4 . CASSRDPSTDTQYF
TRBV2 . CASSTGGFTDTQYF
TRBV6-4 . CASSPVPGQAGYTF
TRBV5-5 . CASSLAGARYEQYF
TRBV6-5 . CASSLGGRSNEQFF
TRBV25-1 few CASSEERTGGEKLFF
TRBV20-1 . CSARQEHTQYF
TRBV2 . CASSLVLVATDTQYF
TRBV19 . CASPEGGAYMNTEAFF
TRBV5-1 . CASSLGGYLNTEAFF